The rows below give T cell receptor beta chains drawn from one sample of a study of spatial heterogeneity in lung cancer. TCRdb re-analysed the 5' RACE reads in MiXCR, keeping a single row per CDR3 protein. The sample holds 100,000 or so distinct CDR3 sequences, about 4.4% seen once. This specimen was lung tumor tissue, taken at surgery. These receptors were collected from a male donor with early-stage non-small cell lung cancer. Both conserved end residues are part of each CDR3. A D gene is named only where the DNA matches it firmly. Size values are once, few and many counts, or a class for expanded clones, and some rows have none.

j_call: TRBJ2-7; clone_size: many; v_call: TRBV28; d_call: TRBD2; cdr3_nt: TGTGCCAGCAGTCAGGGACTAGCGGGAGGCGGGGAGCAGTACTTC; cdr3_aa: CASSQGLAGGGEQYF
j_call: TRBJ2-1; clone_size: many; v_call: TRBV28; d_call: -; cdr3_nt: TGTGCCAGCAGGGGGCCAAGCTCCTACAATGAGCAGTTCTTC; cdr3_aa: CASRGPSSYNEQFF
j_call: TRBJ2-7; clone_size: many; v_call: TRBV28; d_call: -; cdr3_nt: TGTGCCAGCAAACCCGTGGGGTCGACTCGGAAATACTACGAGCAGTACTTC; cdr3_aa: CASKPVGSTRKYYEQYF
j_call: TRBJ2-5; clone_size: many; v_call: TRBV4-1; d_call: -; cdr3_nt: TGCGCCAGCGGCCCAGTAGGGGGAAGTCAGCAAGAGACCCAGTACTTC; cdr3_aa: CASGPVGGSQQETQYF
j_call: TRBJ2-2; clone_size: many; v_call: TRBV7-2; d_call: -; cdr3_nt: TGTGCCAGCAGCTTAGAGCCGGGGTTCACCGGGGAGCTGTTTTTT; cdr3_aa: CASSLEPGFTGELFF
j_call: TRBJ2-5; clone_size: few; v_call: TRBV5-1; d_call: -; cdr3_nt: TGCGCCAGCAGCTTGGCCAAAAGGGGTATGGACGGAGAGACCCAGTACTTC; cdr3_aa: CASSLAKRGMDGETQYF
j_call: TRBJ1-5; clone_size: many; v_call: TRBV28; d_call: -; cdr3_nt: TGTGCCAGCAGTTTACGCGGGGCGGTGGATCAGCCCCAGCATTTT; cdr3_aa: CASSLRGAVDQPQHF
j_call: TRBJ2-5; clone_size: many; v_call: TRBV5-5; d_call: TRBD1; cdr3_nt: TGTGCCTCGGACAGGGGGTATCGGATCCAAGAGACCCAGTACTTC; cdr3_aa: CASDRGYRIQETQYF
j_call: TRBJ1-2; clone_size: many; v_call: TRBV2; d_call: -; cdr3_nt: TGTGCCAGCAGTCTCCACAGGGATCAGGACTACACCTTC; cdr3_aa: CASSLHRDQDYTF
j_call: TRBJ2-7; clone_size: few; v_call: TRBV28; d_call: TRBD2; cdr3_nt: TGTGCCAGCAGTTTATACTTGGGACTAGCGGGAGGGAGCAGCTCCTACGAGCAGTACTTC; cdr3_aa: CASSLYLGLAGGSSSYEQYF
j_call: TRBJ2-7; clone_size: -; v_call: TRBV14; d_call: -; cdr3_nt: TGTGCCAGCAGCCATTACGGGACACACTACGAGCAGTACTTC; cdr3_aa: CASSHYGTHYEQYF
j_call: TRBJ2-1; clone_size: -; v_call: TRBV7-8; d_call: TRBD1; cdr3_nt: TGTGCCAGCAGCGAGGGGGACAGGAGCGACAATGAGCAGTTCTTC; cdr3_aa: CASSEGDRSDNEQFF
j_call: TRBJ1-4; clone_size: many; v_call: TRBV4-1; d_call: -; cdr3_nt: TGCGCCAGCAGCCACAACCGGGGTGGCGATGAAAAACTGTTTTTT; cdr3_aa: CASSHNRGGDEKLFF
j_call: TRBJ2-7; clone_size: few; v_call: TRBV11-1; d_call: TRBD2; cdr3_nt: TGTGCCAGCAGCCAAGGACTAGCGGTCGGGTACGAGCAGTACTTC; cdr3_aa: CASSQGLAVGYEQYF
j_call: TRBJ2-1; clone_size: few; v_call: TRBV3-1; d_call: -; cdr3_nt: TGTGCCAGCAGCCCAGGGGTGACGACGACAAATGAGCAGTTCTTC; cdr3_aa: CASSPGVTTTNEQFF
j_call: TRBJ1-4; clone_size: few; v_call: TRBV20-1; d_call: TRBD1; cdr3_nt: TGCAGTGCGAGCCAGGGGGAGAATGAAAAACTGTTTTTT; cdr3_aa: CSASQGENEKLFF
j_call: TRBJ2-1; clone_size: many; v_call: TRBV5-4; d_call: -; cdr3_nt: TGTGCCAGCAGCTCGTGGGTTGGATTTCGGGATGAGCAGTTCTTC; cdr3_aa: CASSSWVGFRDEQFF
j_call: TRBJ1-1; clone_size: many; v_call: TRBV5-4; d_call: -; cdr3_nt: TGTGCCAGCAGCTTGTCGCTAGCGGGGGCTGAAGCTTTCTTT; cdr3_aa: CASSLSLAGAEAFF
j_call: TRBJ2-1; clone_size: many; v_call: TRBV29-1; d_call: TRBD2; cdr3_nt: TGCAGCGGAACGGGACTAGCGGGAGTTGAGCAGTTCTTC; cdr3_aa: CSGTGLAGVEQFF
j_call: TRBJ2-2; clone_size: many; v_call: TRBV5-1; d_call: TRBD1; cdr3_nt: TGCGCCAGCAGCTGGACAGGGTCGGCCGGGGAGCTGTTTTTT; cdr3_aa: CASSWTGSAGELFF
j_call: TRBJ1-2; clone_size: many; v_call: TRBV20-1; d_call: -; cdr3_nt: TGCAGTGCTAGAGGCGGGACACGCTACACCTTC; cdr3_aa: CSARGGTRYTF
j_call: TRBJ1-6; clone_size: -; v_call: TRBV20-1; d_call: TRBD1; cdr3_nt: TGCAGTGCTAGAGCACAGGGGTATAATTCACCCCTCCACTTT; cdr3_aa: CSARAQGYNSPLHF
j_call: TRBJ1-1; clone_size: many; v_call: TRBV2; d_call: -; cdr3_nt: TGTGCCAGTCTTTGGGGGGACACTGAAGCTTTCTTT; cdr3_aa: CASLWGDTEAFF
j_call: TRBJ2-5; clone_size: many; v_call: TRBV29-1; d_call: -; cdr3_nt: TGCAGCGGCCGCGGACGGCTTTTAGAGACCCAGTACTTC; cdr3_aa: CSGRGRLLETQYF
j_call: TRBJ1-5; clone_size: many; v_call: TRBV6-1; d_call: -; cdr3_nt: TGTGCCAGCACGCTCCCAGGTACCGGGCAGCCCCAGCATTTT; cdr3_aa: CASTLPGTGQPQHF
j_call: TRBJ2-7; clone_size: many; v_call: TRBV6-1; d_call: -; cdr3_nt: TGTGCCAGCAGTGAAAGAGCCTCGGTAGCCTACGAGCAGTACTTC; cdr3_aa: CASSERASVAYEQYF
j_call: TRBJ2-3; clone_size: -; v_call: TRBV5-1; d_call: TRBD2; cdr3_nt: TGCGCCAGCAGCCCGACTCGGGAGGGCCTGTATACGCAGTATTTT; cdr3_aa: CASSPTREGLYTQYF
j_call: TRBJ2-2; clone_size: few; v_call: TRBV19; d_call: -; cdr3_nt: TGTGCCAGTAGTATTGGCCACAAGAGCGGGGAGCTGTTTTTT; cdr3_aa: CASSIGHKSGELFF
j_call: TRBJ2-5; clone_size: -; v_call: TRBV30; d_call: -; cdr3_nt: TGTGCCTGGAGTGTTAGGAGAAGCGCCCAAGAGACCCAGTACTTC; cdr3_aa: CAWSVRRSAQETQYF
j_call: TRBJ1-5; clone_size: few; v_call: TRBV19; d_call: -; cdr3_nt: TGTGCCAGTAGTATTCCTTCGAGCTATCATGTACTGGATCAGCCCCAGCATTTT; cdr3_aa: CASSIPSSYHVLDQPQHF
j_call: TRBJ2-5; clone_size: -; v_call: TRBV6-5; d_call: -; cdr3_nt: TGTGCCAGCACCAAGGGGGGTGGGCAAGAGACCCAGTACTTC; cdr3_aa: CASTKGGGQETQYF